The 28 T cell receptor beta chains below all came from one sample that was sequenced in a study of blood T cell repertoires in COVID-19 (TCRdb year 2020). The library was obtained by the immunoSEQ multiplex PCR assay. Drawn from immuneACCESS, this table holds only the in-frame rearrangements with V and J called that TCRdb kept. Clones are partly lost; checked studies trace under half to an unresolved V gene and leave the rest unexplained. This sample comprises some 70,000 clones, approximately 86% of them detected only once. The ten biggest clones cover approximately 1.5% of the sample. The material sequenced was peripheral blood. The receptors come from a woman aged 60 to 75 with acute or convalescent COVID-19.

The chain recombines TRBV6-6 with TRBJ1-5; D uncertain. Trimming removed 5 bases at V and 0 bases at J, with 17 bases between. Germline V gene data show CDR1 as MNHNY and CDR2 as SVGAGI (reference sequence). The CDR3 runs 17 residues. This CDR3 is CASSRREPTHSNQPQHF. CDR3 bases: TGTGCCAGCAGTCGCCGGGAACCTACGCATAGCAATCAGCCCCAGCATTTT.

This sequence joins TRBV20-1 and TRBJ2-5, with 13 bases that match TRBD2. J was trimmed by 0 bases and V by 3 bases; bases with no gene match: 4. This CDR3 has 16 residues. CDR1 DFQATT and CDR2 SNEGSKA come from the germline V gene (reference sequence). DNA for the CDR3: TGCAGTGCTAGTGGGGGACTAGCGGGGAACCAAGAGACCCAGTACTTC. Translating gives CSASGGLAGNQETQYF.

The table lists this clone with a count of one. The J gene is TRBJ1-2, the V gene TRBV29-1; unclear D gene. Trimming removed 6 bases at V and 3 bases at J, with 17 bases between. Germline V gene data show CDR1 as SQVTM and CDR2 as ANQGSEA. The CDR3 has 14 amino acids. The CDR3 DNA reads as TGCAGCGTGCCCCGGGGAGGAGTCCACTATGGCTACACCTTC. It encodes CSVPRGGVHYGYTF.

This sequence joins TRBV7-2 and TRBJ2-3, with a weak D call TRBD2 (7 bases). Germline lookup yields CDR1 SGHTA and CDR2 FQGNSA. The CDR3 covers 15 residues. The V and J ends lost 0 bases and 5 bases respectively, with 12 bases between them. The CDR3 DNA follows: TGTGCCAGCAGCTTAGCGGGGGGGCGGGGAGATACGCAGTATTTT. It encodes CASSLAGGRGDTQYF.

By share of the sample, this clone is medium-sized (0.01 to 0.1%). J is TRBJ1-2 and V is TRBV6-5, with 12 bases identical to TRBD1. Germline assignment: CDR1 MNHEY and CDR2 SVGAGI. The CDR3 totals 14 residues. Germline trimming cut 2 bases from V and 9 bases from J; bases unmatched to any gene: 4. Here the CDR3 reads CASSYTGQGASYTF. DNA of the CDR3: TGTGCCAGCAGTTACACGGGACAGGGGGCGAGCTACACCTTC.

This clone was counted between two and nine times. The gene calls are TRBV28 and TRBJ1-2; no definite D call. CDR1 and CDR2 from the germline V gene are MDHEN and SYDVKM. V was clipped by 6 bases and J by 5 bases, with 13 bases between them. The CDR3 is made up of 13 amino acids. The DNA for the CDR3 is TGTGCCAGCAGCCCTAGCGCGGGATATGGCTACACCTTC. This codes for CASSPSAGYGYTF.

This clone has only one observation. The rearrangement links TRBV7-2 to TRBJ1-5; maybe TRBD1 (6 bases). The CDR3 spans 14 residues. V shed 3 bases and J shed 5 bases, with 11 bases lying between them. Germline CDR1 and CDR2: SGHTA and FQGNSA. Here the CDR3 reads CASSFAGGDQPQHF. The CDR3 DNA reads TGTGCCAGCAGCTTTGCGGGGGGCGATCAGCCCCAGCATTTT. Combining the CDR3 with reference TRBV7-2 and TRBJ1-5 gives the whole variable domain GAGVSQSPSNKVTEKGKDVELRCDPISGHTALYWYRQSLGQGLEFLIYFQGNSAPDKSGLPSDRFSAERTGGSVSTLTIQRTQQEDSAVYLCASSFAGGDQPQHFGDGTRLSIL.

The CDR3 DNA sequence: TGCGCCAGCAGTGATACGAGCTATGAGCAGTTCTTC. This codes for CASSDTSYEQFF. The rearrangement joins TRBV10-2 to TRBJ2-1; the D is unclear. The V and J ends lost 3 bases and 8 bases respectively, with 8 bases between them. Germline V gene sequence: CDR1 WSHSY, CDR2 SAAADI. The length of the CDR3 is 12 residues.

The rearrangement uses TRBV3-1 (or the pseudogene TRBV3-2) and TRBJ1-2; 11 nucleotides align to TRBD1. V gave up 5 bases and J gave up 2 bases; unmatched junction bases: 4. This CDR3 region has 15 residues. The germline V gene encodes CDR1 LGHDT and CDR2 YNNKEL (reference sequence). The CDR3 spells CASSSRDRGNYGYTF. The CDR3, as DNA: TGTGCCAGCAGCTCCCGGGACAGGGGGAACTATGGCTACACCTTC.

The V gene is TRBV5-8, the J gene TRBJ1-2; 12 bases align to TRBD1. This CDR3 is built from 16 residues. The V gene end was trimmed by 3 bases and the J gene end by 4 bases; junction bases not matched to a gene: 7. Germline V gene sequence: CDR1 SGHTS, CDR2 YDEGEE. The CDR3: CASSWAGTGGSYGYTF. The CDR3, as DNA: TGTGCCAGCAGCTGGGCCGGGACAGGGGGCAGCTATGGCTACACCTTC.

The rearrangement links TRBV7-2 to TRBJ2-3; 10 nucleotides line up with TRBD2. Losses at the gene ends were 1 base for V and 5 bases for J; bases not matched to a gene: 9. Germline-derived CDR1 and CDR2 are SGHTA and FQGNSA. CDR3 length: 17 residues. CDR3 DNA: TGTGCCAGCAGCTTAGGGAGACTAGCGGGCTGGATAGATACGCAGTATTTT. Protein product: CASSLGRLAGWIDTQYF.

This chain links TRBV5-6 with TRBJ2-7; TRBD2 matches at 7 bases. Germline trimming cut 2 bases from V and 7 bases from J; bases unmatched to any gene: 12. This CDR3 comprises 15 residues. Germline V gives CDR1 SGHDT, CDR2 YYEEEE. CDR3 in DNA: TGTGCCAGCAGCTTAGAGCGGGGCCGATTCAGGGAGCAGTACTTC. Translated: CASSLERGRFREQYF. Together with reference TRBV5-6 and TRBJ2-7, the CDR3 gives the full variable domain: DAGVTQSPTHLIKTRGQQVTLRCSPKSGHDTVSWYQQALGQGPQFIFQYYEEEERQRGNFPDRFSGHQFPNYSSELNVNALLLGDSALYLCASSLERGRFREQYFGPGTRLTVT.

The CDR3 region is CASSLDRAYGYTF. The CDR3 DNA is TGCGCCAGCAGCCTTGACAGGGCCTATGGCTACACCTTC. V gene TRBV4-1 combines with J gene TRBJ1-2; TRBD1 matches at 7 bases. V shed 4 bases and J 4 bases; nucleotides not matched to a gene: 3. This CDR3 is built from 13 residues. Germline V CDR1 and CDR2: MGHRA, YSYEKL.

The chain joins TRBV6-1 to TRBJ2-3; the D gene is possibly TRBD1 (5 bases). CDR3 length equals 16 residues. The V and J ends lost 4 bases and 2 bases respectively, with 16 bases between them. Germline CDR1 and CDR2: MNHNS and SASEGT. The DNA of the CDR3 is TGTGCCAGCAGTGTTCGCCAGGGTTATATCACAGATACGCAGTATTTT. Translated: CASSVRQGYITDTQYF.

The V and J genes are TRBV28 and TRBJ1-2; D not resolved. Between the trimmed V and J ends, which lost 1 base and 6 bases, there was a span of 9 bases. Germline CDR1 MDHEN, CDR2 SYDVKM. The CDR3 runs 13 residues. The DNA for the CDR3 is TGTGCCAGCAGTTTATCAGTGCGGGATGGCTACACCTTC. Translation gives CASSLSVRDGYTF.

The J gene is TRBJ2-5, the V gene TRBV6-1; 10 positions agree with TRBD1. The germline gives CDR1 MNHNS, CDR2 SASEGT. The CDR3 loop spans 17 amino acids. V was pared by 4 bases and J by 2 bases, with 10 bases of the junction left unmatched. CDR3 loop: CASSGFGTGAMQETQYF. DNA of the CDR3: TGTGCCAGCAGTGGGTTTGGGACAGGGGCCATGCAAGAGACCCAGTACTTC.

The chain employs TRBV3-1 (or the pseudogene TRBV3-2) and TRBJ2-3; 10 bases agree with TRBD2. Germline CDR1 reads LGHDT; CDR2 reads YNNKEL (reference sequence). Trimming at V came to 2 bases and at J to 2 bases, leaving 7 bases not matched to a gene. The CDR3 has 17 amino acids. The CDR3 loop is CASSQTLAGQFTDTQYF. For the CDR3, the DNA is TGTGCCAGCAGCCAAACACTAGCGGGGCAATTCACAGATACGCAGTATTTT.

CDR3 in DNA: TGTGCCAGCAGCAAAAGGGAACAGGGGAACTACAATGAGCAGTTCTTC. As protein: CASSKREQGNYNEQFF. The chain carries TRBV21-1 and TRBJ2-1; the D segment call TRBD1 is taken from the table without a DNA check. TRBV21-1 is a pseudogene locus. The CDR3 totals 16 residues.

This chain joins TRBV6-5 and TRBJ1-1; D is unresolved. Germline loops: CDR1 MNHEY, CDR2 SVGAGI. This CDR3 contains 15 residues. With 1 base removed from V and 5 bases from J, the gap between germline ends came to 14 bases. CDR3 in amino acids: CASSYFGEVGTEAFF. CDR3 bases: TGTGCCAGCAGTTACTTCGGGGAAGTGGGGACTGAAGCTTTCTTT.

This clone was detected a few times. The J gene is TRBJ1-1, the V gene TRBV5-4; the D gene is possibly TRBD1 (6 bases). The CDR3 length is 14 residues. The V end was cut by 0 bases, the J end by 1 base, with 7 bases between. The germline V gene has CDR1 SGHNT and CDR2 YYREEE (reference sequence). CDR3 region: CASSLEQGNTEAFF. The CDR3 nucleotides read TGTGCCAGCAGCTTGGAACAGGGGAACACTGAAGCTTTCTTT.

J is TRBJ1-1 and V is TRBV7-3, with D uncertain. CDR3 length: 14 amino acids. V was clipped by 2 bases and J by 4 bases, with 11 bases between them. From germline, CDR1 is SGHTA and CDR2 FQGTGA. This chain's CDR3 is CASSLEGGVTEAFF. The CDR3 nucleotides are TGTGCCAGCAGCTTAGAGGGTGGTGTCACTGAAGCTTTCTTT.

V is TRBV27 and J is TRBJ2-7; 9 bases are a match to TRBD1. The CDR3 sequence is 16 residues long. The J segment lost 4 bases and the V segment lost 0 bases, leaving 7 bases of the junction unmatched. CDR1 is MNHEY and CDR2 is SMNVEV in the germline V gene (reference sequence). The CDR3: CASSLSGQGERYEQYF. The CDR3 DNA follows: TGTGCCAGCAGTTTATCGGGACAGGGAGAACGGTACGAGCAGTACTTC.

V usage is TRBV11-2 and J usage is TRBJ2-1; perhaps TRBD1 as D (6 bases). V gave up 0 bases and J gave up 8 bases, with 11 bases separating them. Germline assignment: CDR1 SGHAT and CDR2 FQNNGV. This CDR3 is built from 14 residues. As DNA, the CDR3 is TGTGCCAGCAGCTTAGATAGGGGGTCGGATGAGCAGTTCTTC. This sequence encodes CASSLDRGSDEQFF.

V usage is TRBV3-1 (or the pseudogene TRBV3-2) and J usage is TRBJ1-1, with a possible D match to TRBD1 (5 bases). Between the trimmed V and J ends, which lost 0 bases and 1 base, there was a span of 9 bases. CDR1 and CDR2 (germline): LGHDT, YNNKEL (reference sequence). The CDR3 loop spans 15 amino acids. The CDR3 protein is CASSQDARANTEAFF. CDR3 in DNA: TGTGCCAGCAGCCAAGATGCCAGGGCGAACACTGAAGCTTTCTTT.

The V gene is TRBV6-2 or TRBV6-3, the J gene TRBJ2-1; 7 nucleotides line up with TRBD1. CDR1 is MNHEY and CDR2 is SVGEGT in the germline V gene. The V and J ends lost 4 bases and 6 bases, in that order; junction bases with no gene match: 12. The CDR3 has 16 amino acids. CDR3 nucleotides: TGTGCCAGCAGTTTATATAGTTACAGGGGACCCAATGAGCAGTTCTTC. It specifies CASSLYSYRGPNEQFF.

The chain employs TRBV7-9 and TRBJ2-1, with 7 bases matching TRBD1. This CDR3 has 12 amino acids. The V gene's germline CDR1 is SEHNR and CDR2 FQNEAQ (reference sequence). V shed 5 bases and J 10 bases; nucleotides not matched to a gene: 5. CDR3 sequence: CASSRQGWEQFF. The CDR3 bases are TGTGCCAGCAGCCGACAGGGCTGGGAGCAGTTCTTC.

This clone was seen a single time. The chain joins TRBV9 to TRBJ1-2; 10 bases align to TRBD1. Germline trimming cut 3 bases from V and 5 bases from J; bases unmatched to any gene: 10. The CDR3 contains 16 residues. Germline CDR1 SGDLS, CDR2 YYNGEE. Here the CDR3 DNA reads TGTGCCAGCAGCGGACAGGGGGCGATTAACGTTTATGGCTACACCTTC. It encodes CASSGQGAINVYGYTF.

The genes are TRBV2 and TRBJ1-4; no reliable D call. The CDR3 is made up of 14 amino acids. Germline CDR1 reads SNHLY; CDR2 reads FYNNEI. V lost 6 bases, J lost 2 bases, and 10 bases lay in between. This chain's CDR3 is CASRFRVTNEKLFF. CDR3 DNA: TGTGCCAGCAGGTTCCGAGTTACTAATGAAAAACTGTTTTTT.